This TCR beta chain was profiled in a study of PD-1 blockade in classical Hodgkin lymphoma (dated by TCRdb to the early 2020s). Regarding the complete study: Nivolumab dosing was 3 mg/kg intravenously every 2 weeks, continuing until either disease progression or unacceptable toxicity. A peripheral blood immune signature of response to PD-1 blockade in classical Hodgkin lymphoma was defined using TCR beta sequencing and CyTOF.

The Qiagen DNeasy kit was used to extract genomic DNA both from unsorted PBMCs and from the negatively selected CD4+ and CD8+ fractions. Amplification of TCR beta CDR3 regions was done by immunoSEQ multiplex PCR with primers that anneal to V and J segments. A synthetic immune receptor repertoire was used to minimize amplification bias, and remaining bias was computationally removed after sequencing. Processing in the source paper ran as follows. Repertoire diversity was quantified as the Shannon entropy index using custom Python scripts. The unsorted, CD4+ and CD8+ repertoires were each analyzed separately, with the exception of combined analyses, where CD4+ and CD8+ sequences were merged in silico. Clonal expansion was defined as at least a 2-fold frequency increase after treatment relative to C1D1, with a pseudocount of 0.5 for undetected baseline clones. Singleton clones were defined as clones with 0 or 1 copy at C1D1, and non-singleton clones were defined as clones with 2 or more copies. Clones expanded in unsorted samples were annotated as CD4+, CD8+ or unknown by matching protein sequences in sorted samples from the same patient. Diversity changes from C1D1 to C4D1 were tested in paired samples using Wilcoxon tests. This immuneACCESS table, as held by TCRdb, lists in-frame sequences with V and J called but not all clones. Of the missing ones, under half trace to an unresolved V gene in checked studies; the others have no known cause. V and J calls and clone size are copied from that table; D and trimming were computed from the DNA. A total of 10,000 to 15,000 clones appear in this sample, approximately 79% of them only once. In total, the top ten clones hold roughly 1.5% of the sample.

This sample's time point label indicates: cycle 1 day 1 (C1D1), immediately before nivolumab initiation. Every trial patient had relapsed following autologous stem cell transplantation, and prior brentuximab vedotin exposure was what differed among cohorts A, B and C. Using a Miltenyi CD4+ T cell isolation kit, CD4+ T cells were purified from thawed PBMCs through magnetic negative selection. The trial cohort included 55 to 60 patients with relapsed/refractory classical Hodgkin lymphoma, and each patient had a best overall response of complete response, partial response or progressive disease. In the multi-cohort phase II CheckMate 205 trial, trial patients received single-agent nivolumab. Best overall response was determined by an independent review committee according to the 2007 International Working Group response criteria. PBMCs from the trial were collected at three points: immediately before nivolumab initiation (C1D1), and during therapy at cycle 2 day 1 and cycle 4 day 1. Peripheral blood was collected in 8 mL Vacutainer Cell Preparation Tubes, from which PBMCs were isolated by centrifugation and then cryopreserved. Purified CD4+ and CD8+ fractions were generated only in cases for which an additional PBMC sample was available. Magnetically labelled cells were removed on LS columns in a quadroMACS separator, and the flow-through was retained as the purified fraction.

Taken from cysteine to phenylalanine, the CDR3 has 15 residues. The entry retains the CDR3 DNA only, 45 bases that are in frame from base 1. For CDR1 and CDR2, the germline V gene (reference sequence) lists MNHNY and SVGAGI. V is reduced by 2 bases and J by 7 bases, leaving a spacing of 17 bases between them. Study-level results and caveats: A significant rise by C4D1 was seen in CD4+ but not CD8+ TCR diversity (p=0.0027 vs p=0.16), with the rise being most apparent in complete responders (p=0.02). Newly diagnosed patients were reported to have lower baseline TCR diversity than healthy donors, and relapsed/refractory patients were reported to have lower baseline TCR diversity still. The study was restricted to a single clinical trial cohort, and the causes of repertoire differences, possibly disease activity or prior therapy, were left undefined. Patients starting nivolumab less than 1 year after ASCT had lower diversity and were excluded from later analyses to avoid confounding by immune reconstitution. Trial patients achieving complete response had baseline diversity similar to newly diagnosed patients, whereas partial responders and progressors had significantly lower diversity.

To note about this clone: Its antigen is not yet known. No base-level quality is on record; no much larger clone is a single base apart.

The receptor chain draws on TRBV6-6 and TRBJ1-1; the best D guess is TRBD1, with 5 bases matching. The sequence came from a human donor with classical Hodgkin lymphoma. The source was CD4+ T cells from blood, collected at baseline. The DNA sequence is TGTGCCAGCAGTTACCGACAGCCAGAACATGATGAAGCTTTCTTT. It codes for CASSYRQPEHDEAFF.